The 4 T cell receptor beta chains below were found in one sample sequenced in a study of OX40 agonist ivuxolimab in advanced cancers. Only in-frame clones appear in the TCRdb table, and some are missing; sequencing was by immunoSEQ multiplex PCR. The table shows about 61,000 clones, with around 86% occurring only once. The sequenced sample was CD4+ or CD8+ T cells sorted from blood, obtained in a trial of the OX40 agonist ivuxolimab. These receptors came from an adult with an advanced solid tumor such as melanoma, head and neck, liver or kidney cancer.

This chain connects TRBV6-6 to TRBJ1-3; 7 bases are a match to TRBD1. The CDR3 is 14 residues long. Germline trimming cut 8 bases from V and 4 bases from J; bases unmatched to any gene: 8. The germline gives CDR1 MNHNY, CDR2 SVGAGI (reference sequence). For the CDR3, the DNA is TGTGCCAGCGGAGCCCCGGGACAGGGAAACACCATATATTTT. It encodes CASGAPGQGNTIYF.

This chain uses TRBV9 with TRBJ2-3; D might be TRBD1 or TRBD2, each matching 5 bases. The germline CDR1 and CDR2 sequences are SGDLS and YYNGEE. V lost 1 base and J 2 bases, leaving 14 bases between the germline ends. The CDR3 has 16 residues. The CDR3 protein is CASSVSPGTHTDTQYF. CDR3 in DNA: TGTGCCAGCAGCGTATCCCCCGGGACCCACACAGATACGCAGTATTTT.

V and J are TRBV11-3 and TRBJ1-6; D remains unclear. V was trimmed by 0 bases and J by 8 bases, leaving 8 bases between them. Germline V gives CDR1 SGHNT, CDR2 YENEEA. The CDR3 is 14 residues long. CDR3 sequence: CASSLDGGYSPLHF. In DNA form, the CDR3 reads TGTGCCAGCAGCTTAGATGGCGGTTATTCACCCCTCCACTTT.

CDR3 DNA: TGTGCCAGCAGTTACGAAGGGGGCGCTTGGGAGACCCAGTACTTC. Protein: CASSYEGGAWETQYF. V and J are TRBV6-5 and TRBJ2-5, with 7 bases fitting TRBD1. V dropped 2 bases and J dropped 5; count of bases not matched to a gene: 8. CDR1 is MNHEY, CDR2 SVGAGI, per germline. This CDR3 has 15 residues.